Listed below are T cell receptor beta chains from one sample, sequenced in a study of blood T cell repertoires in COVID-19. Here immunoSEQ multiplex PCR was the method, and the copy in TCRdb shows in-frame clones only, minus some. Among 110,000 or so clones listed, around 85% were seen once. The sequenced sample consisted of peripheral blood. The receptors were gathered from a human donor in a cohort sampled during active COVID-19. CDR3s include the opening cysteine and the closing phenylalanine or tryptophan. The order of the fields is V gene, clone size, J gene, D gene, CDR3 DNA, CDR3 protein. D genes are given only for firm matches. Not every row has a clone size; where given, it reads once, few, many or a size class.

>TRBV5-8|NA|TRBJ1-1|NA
TGTGCCAGCAGCTTGCAGGGAACTGAAGCTTTCTTT
CASSLQGTEAFF
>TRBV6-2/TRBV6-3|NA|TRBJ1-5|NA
TGTGCCAGCAGTTACCAAACGCCAGGGTATAGCAATCAGCCCCAGCATTTT
CASSYQTPGYSNQPQHF
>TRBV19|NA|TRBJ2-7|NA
TGTGCCAGTAGTGCTTCCGGGCAGGGGGGTCGGTACGAGCAGTACTTC
CASSASGQGGRYEQYF
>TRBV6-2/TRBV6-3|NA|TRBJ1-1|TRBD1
TGTGCCAGCAGCACCACAGGGGTAACTGAAGCTTTCTTT
CASSTTGVTEAFF
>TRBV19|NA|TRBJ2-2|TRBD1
TGTGCCATAAGCCCAAGACAGGGGGAAACCGGGGAGCTGTTTTTT
CAISPRQGETGELFF
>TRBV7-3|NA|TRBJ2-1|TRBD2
TGTGCCAGCAGCTCCTCCTTGACTAGCCGGCCGGGCTACAATGAGCAGTTCTTC
CASSSSLTSRPGYNEQFF
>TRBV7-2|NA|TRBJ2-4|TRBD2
TGTGCCAGCAGCTATACTAGCGGGGGAGACATTCAGTACTTC
CASSYTSGGDIQYF
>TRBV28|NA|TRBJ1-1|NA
TGTGCCAGCACGAGGGGGGGCACTGAAGCTTTCTTT
CASTRGGTEAFF
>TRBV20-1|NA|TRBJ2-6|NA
TGCAGTGCTATTGACGTCGCTGGGGCCAACGTCCTGACTTTC
CSAIDVAGANVLTF
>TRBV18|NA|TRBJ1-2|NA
TGTGCCAGCTCTGCCGAGGGTTTGAATTTAGCTAACTATGGCTACACCTTC
CASSAEGLNLANYGYTF
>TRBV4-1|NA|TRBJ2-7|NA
TGCGCCAGCAGCCGGACATCGGCTAAGGACAGATCCTACGAGCAGTACTTC
CASSRTSAKDRSYEQYF
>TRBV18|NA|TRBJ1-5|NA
TGTGCCAGCTCACCCGGCGGGGATCAGCCCCAGCATTTT
CASSPGGDQPQHF
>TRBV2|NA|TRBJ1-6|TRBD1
TGTGCCAGCAGTGACTACGGGACAGGGGATTCACCCCTCCACTTT
CASSDYGTGDSPLHF
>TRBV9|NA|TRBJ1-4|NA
TGTGCCAGCAGCCCTCTCTCCGCGACAGCCCTCGGCGAAAAACTGTTTTTT
CASSPLSATALGEKLFF
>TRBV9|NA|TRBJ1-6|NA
TGTGCCAGCAGCGTAGGGCGGAATTCACCCCTCCACTTT
CASSVGRNSPLHF
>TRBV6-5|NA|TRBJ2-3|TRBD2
TGTGCCAGCAGCGGACGGACGAGCGGGATAGATACGCAGTATTTT
CASSGRTSGIDTQYF
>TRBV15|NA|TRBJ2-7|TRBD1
TGTGCCACCAGCCCGGACAGGGGAAACTACGAGCAGTACTTC
CATSPDRGNYEQYF
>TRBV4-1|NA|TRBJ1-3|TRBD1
TGCGCCAGCAGCCAACTCATAGGGGGACAGGGGTTGGCTGGAAACACCATATATTTT
CASSQLIGGQGLAGNTIYF
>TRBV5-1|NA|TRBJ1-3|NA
TGCGCCAGCAGCTTGGCGGGGGGTTTTGGAAACACCATATATTTT
CASSLAGGFGNTIYF
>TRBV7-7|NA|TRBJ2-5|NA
TGTGCCAGCAGCTTAGATGGGGGGGCCCAAGAGACCCAGTACTTC
CASSLDGGAQETQYF
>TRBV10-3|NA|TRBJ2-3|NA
TGTGCCATCGCGGGACAGCAAGATACGCAGTATTTT
CAIAGQQDTQYF
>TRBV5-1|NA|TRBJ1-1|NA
TGCGCCAGCAGTACAGGACAGATGAACACTGAAGCTTTCTTT
CASSTGQMNTEAFF
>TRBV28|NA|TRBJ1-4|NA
TGTGCCAGCAGTTTGGCAGGGACTAATGAAAAACTGTTTTTT
CASSLAGTNEKLFF
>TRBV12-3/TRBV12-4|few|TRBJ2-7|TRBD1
TGTGCCAGCAGCAGGGGGCCCTACGAGCAGTACTTC
CASSRGPYEQYF